This T cell receptor (beta chain) emerged from a study of blood T cell repertoires in COVID-19. Study details: From T cells, B-cell-depleted T cells, or PBMCs came the material, which was cDNA or gDNA.

Germline lookup yields CDR1 SGHDN and CDR2 FVKESK. Trimming removed 2 bases at V and 2 bases at J, with 8 bases between. The CDR3 runs 14 residues. The table came from immunoSEQ multiplex PCR; TCRdb's copy has only in-frame clones and leaves some out. The table shows about 250,000 clones, with around 89% occurring only once. This TCR derives from a woman in her late teens or twenties who had recovered from COVID-19. Input material: PBMCs or T cells enriched from blood (not recorded which). This chain uses TRBV14 with TRBJ2-3; D may be TRBD1 (5 bases). The CDR3 region has the DNA TGTGCCAGCAGCCAACGACAGCCCACAGATACGCAGTATTTT. It yields the protein CASSQRQPTDTQYF.